This T cell receptor beta chain was captured in a study of T-cell memory formation after mild COVID-19. Background on the study: Largely, the TCR clusters proved donor specific. Study outcomes and limitations: Memory from before infection featured some responding clones, which suggests cross-reactive memory joined.

This CDR3 comprises 17 residues. The V gene end was trimmed by 0 bases and the J gene end by 4 bases; junction bases not matched to a gene: 9. Germline V gene sequence: CDR1 LGHNA, CDR2 YSLEER. Only a few counts were recorded for this clonotype. The antigen is undetermined. From the 5' RACE reads, TCRdb called clonotypes with MiXCR, one entry per CDR3 protein. The data show 340,000 or so distinct CDR3 sequences, roughly 13% seen once. V gene TRBV4-3 combines with J gene TRBJ1-2; 9 bases match TRBD1. Sequencing was carried out using PBMCs or a T cell subset sorted from them (not recorded which). The TCR comes from a man aged 18 to 29 who had mild COVID-19 (a few samples of this study predate the infection). Cell type and time point are not known. CDR3 region: CASSQDLRTGVGYGYTF. The DNA for the CDR3 is TGCGCCAGCAGCCAAGATCTCAGGACAGGGGTTGGCTATGGCTACACCTTC.